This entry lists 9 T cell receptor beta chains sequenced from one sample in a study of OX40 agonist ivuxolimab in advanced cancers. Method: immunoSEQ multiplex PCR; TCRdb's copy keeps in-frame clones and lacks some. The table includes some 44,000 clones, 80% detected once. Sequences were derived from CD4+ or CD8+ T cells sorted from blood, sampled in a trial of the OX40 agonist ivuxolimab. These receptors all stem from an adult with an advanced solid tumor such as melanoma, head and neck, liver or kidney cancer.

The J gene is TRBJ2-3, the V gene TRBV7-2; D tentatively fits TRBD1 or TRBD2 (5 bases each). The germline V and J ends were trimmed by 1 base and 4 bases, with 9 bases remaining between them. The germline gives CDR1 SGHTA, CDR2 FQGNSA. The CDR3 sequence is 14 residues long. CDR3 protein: CASSLGLGADTQYF. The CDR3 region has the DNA TGTGCCAGCAGCTTAGGTCTGGGGGCAGATACGCAGTATTTT. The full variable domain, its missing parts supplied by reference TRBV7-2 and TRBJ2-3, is GAGVSQSPSNKVTEKGKDVELRCDPISGHTALYWYRQSLGQGLEFLIYFQGNSAPDKSGLPSDRFSAERTGGSVSTLTIQRTQQEDSAVYLCASSLGLGADTQYFGPGTRLTVL.

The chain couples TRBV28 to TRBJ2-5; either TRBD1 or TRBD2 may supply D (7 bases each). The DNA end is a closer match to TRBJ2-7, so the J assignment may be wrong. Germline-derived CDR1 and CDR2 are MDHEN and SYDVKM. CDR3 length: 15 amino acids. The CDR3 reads CASRNGGTASYEQYF. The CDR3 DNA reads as TGTGCCAGCAGAAACGGGGGGACAGCTTCCTACGAGCAGTACTTC.

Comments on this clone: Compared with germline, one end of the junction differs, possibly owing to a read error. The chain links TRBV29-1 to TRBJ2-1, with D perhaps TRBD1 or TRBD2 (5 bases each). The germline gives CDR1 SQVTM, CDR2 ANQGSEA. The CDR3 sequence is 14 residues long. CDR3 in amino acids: CSAEGASSHNEQFF. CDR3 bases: TGCAGCGCTGAAGGGGCTAGCTCCCACAATGAGCAGTTCTTC.

CDR3 bases: TGTGCCAGCAGTGAAGGACTAGCGGGAACAGATACGCAGTATTTT. Its translation: CASSEGLAGTDTQYF. V is TRBV2 and J is TRBJ2-3, with 11 nucleotides matching TRBD2. This CDR3 region has 15 residues. Unmatched junction bases numbered 0, after V lost 1 base and J lost 3 bases. Per germline, CDR1 SNHLY and CDR2 FYNNEI.

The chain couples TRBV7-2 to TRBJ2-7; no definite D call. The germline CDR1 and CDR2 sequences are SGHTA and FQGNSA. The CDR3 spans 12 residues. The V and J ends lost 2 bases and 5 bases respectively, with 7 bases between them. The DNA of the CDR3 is TGTGCCAGCAGCTTACCAAGGAACGAGCAGTACTTC. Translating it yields CASSLPRNEQYF.

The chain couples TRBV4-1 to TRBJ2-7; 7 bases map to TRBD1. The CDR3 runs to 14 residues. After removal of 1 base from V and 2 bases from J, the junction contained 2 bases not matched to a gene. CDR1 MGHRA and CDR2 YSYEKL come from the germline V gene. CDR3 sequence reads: CASSQVQGPYEQYF. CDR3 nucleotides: TGCGCCAGCAGCCAAGTACAGGGGCCCTACGAGCAGTACTTC.

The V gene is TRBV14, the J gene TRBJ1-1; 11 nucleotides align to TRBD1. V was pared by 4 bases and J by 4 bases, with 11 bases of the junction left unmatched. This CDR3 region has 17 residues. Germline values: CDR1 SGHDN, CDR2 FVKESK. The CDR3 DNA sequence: TGTGCCAGCAGCCCAGGGAGGACAGGGGGCTGGGGCACTGAAGCTTTCTTT. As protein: CASSPGRTGGWGTEAFF.

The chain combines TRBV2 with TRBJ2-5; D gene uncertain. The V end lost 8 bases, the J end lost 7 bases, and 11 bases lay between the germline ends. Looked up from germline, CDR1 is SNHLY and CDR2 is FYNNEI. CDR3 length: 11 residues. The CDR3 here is CASEGDGTQYF. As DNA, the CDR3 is TGTGCCAGCGAAGGTGACGGGACCCAGTACTTC.

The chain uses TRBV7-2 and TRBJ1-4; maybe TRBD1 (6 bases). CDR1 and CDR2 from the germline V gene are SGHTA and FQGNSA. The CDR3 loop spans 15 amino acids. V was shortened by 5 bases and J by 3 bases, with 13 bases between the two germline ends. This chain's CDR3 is CASSRMTGPNEKLFF. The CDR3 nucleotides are TGTGCCAGCAGCCGGATGACAGGCCCTAATGAAAAACTGTTTTTT.